This T cell receptor (beta chain) derives from a study of blood T cell repertoires in COVID-19. Study overall: The United States, Italy and Spain provided the acute and convalescent COVID-19 samples. In each case, the material was cDNA or gDNA derived from T cells, B-cell-depleted T cells, or PBMCs.

Original processing notes: Amplification of reference gene primers was used by the study to estimate nucleated cell counts. Assay used: immunoSEQ multiplex PCR; TCRdb lists only in-frame clones, some missing. V, J and clone size were drawn from that table, and D and trimming were deduced from the DNA. In the table there are some 87,000 clones, under 80% of which are singletons. The CDR3 contains 17 residues. V lost 0 bases, J lost 0 bases, and 9 bases lay in between. Germline CDR1 is SGHAT and CDR2 is FQNNGV. This clone appeared a single time. The sequence came from a human donor in a cohort sampled during active COVID-19. The chain uses TRBV11-2 and TRBJ2-6, with unresolved D. Input material: peripheral blood. CDR3 loop: CASSLESLVSGANVLTF. CDR3 DNA: TGTGCCAGCAGCTTAGAATCTCTTGTCTCTGGGGCCAACGTCCTGACTTTC.